The clone carrying this TCR beta chain was seen a single time. The data are from a study of blood T cell repertoires in COVID-19. V lost 4 bases and J 2 bases, leaving 8 bases between the germline ends. Germline V gene sequence: CDR1 ENHRY, CDR2 SYGVKD. The CDR3 length is 13 residues. Per the study methods: How many nucleated cells were present was estimated from reference gene primer amplification. Using immunoSEQ multiplex PCR, the repertoire was profiled, and TCRdb retains in-frame clones only, with some absent. V and J calls and clone size come straight from that table; D and trimming were deduced from the DNA. The sample shows almost 350,000 clones, roughly 90% of them seen only once.

The sample consisted of PBMCs or T cells enriched from blood (not recorded which). The receptor was isolated from a woman aged 30 to 39 who had been exposed to COVID-19. The V gene is TRBV10-3, the J gene TRBJ1-1; no definite D call. DNA for the CDR3: TGTGCCATCAGTGTCAACACCAACACTGAAGCTTTCTTT. It yields the protein CAISVNTNTEAFF.